This record looks at one T cell receptor (beta chain) sequence and its context. Its antigen specificity is not known. No much larger clone exists at a distance of one base, and base qualities are not known. The germline V gene gives CDR1 as MRHNA and CDR2 as SNTAGT. Reading from cysteine to phenylalanine, the CDR3 counts 13 amino acids. The sequence is cut down to CDR3 DNA, 39 bases in frame from base 1. V is reduced by 6 bases and J by 2 bases, leaving a spacing of 11 bases between them. TCR CDR3 regions were amplified from genomic DNA by multiplex PCR using the deep immunoSEQ assay. Extracted genomic DNA from each cell subset was spread evenly across all wells of several immunoSEQ 96-well plates, with each plate serving as a replicate. For sorted subsets, 150 to 200 ng genomic DNA, equal to tens of thousands of T cell genomes, was loaded into each replicate PCR. Purified libraries were measured with a Qubit 3.0 fluorometer, size-checked on a Bioanalyzer 2100, and measured again with the KAPA Library Quantification kit. Every immunoSEQ 96-well plate was sequenced on a separate single-read 150-cycle Illumina NextSeq 550 flow cell. The original pipeline was this. The immunoSEQ output contained only junctional sequences without quality scores, so filtering could not match that applied to full-length reads. To assign V/J genes and CDR3, sequences were annotated using PyIR, a Python wrapper for IgBLAST v1.9, with IMGT germline references. Any read was removed if the V/J assignment was weak (E-value above 1e-6), the CDR3 was missing, or the read contained stop codons, out-of-frame junctions, or ambiguous translated residues. V3J clonotypes were defined by identical inferred V gene, J gene, and CDR3 amino acid sequence. Percentage overlap between repertoires was calculated by dividing the number of shared unique clonotypes by the size of the smaller repertoire. Three approaches were used to assess repertoire richness: RTK rarefaction, the Chao1 estimator, and Recon v2.1 estimates of unobserved clonotypes. For all TCRbeta clonotypes obtained by the gDNA method from a few donors, generation probabilities were computed with OLGA. This immuneACCESS table, as held by TCRdb, lists in-frame sequences with V and J called but not all clones. Of the missing ones, under half trace to an unresolved V gene in checked studies; the others have no known cause. Clonal size and the V and J genes are those of that table, whereas D and trimming came from the DNA. This sample lists some 2 million clones; roughly 95% were detected once. The ten biggest clones cover roughly 0.13% of the sample.

The data originate from a study of shared clonotypes between healthy human individuals (dated by TCRdb to between 2020 and 2021). About the full investigation: The cohort included a few men and a couple of women between 18 and 49 years of age. For each donor, CD4 naive and CD4 memory were each run on three plates, CD8 naive on two plates, and CD8 memory on one plate. To estimate repertoire size and how much clonotypes are shared between individuals, the study performed deep sequencing of blood TCR repertoires from five healthy adults. To increase sequencing depth and limit assay-specific biases, TCR repertoire library preparation and sequencing were carried out by different laboratories using diverse techniques. Leukapheresis yielded between about 0.9 and 8.9 billion PBMCs per donor. The paper as a whole reports these results and caveats: Clonotypes shared by all four sorted-subset donors showed higher generation probabilities than non-shared clonotypes. Estimated clonotype richness was generally larger for naive than for memory subsets. Based on pairwise subsampling, the degree of clonotype sharing among donors was expected to be affected by sequencing depth. Sampling was restricted to blood, and TCR repertoires in tissue are likely to differ from TCR repertoires in blood. Because the study included only a small number of donors, the genetic and exposure-history diversity represented was limited. Sharing across a few donors was observed for around 5% of naive CD4, over 3% of naive CD8, 2.3% of memory CD4, and about 0.38% of memory CD8 clonotypes. Rarefaction of sorted-subset datasets indicated incomplete sequencing despite the large sequencing depth.

The donors were healthy, HIV-negative adults who had no recently reported acute infections or vaccinations. All donors were Caucasian adults living in Nashville, Tennessee, USA. CD4+ T cells were enriched by magnetic negative selection; naive cells were then positively selected on CD45RA, and the negative fraction formed the memory subset. Blood was collected by leukapheresis, and PBMCs were isolated by Ficoll-Histopaque density gradient centrifugation and then cryopreserved in liquid nitrogen vapor phase. Analytical flow cytometry was used to check the purity and quantity of each magnetically sorted T cell population. From each sorted fraction, genomic DNA was isolated and quantified by UV absorbance on a Nanodrop 2000c.

The chain was built from TRBV6-4 and TRBJ2-7; a confident D gene designation cannot be given. The sequence was obtained from a man younger than 35 in good health. The sample comprised naive CD4+ T cells sorted from blood. This specimen's cell subset or site label, interpreted: CD45RA+ positively selected. The bases read TGTGCCAGCAGCGTGGACCTGACCTACGAGCAGTACTTC. Its amino acids are CASSVDLTYEQYF.